The rows below give T cell receptor beta chains drawn from one sample of a study of cytomegalovirus exposure and HLA in healthy donors. Data came from immunoSEQ multiplex PCR; TCRdb stores just in-frame clones and leaves some out. The sample consists of about 140,000 clones, about 75% of them appearing once. The material sequenced was PBMCs. These TCRs come from a man aged 18 to 29 in good health and CMV-seronegative. The CDR3 runs from the conserved cysteine through the conserved F or W. A D gene is named only where the DNA matches it firmly. Size is stated for part of the rows, as once, few or many counts, or as a class when the clone is expanded.

clone_size	d_call	j_call	v_call	cdr3_nt	cdr3_aa
NA	NA	TRBJ1-4	TRBV7-8	TGTGCCAGCAGCTTAGCACAGGGAAGGGGTGGTGAAAAACTGTTTTTT	CASSLAQGRGGEKLFF
once	NA	TRBJ2-2	TRBV14	TGTGCCAGCAGCCAATATCTGTTAGACACCGGGGAGCTGTTTTTT	CASSQYLLDTGELFF
NA	TRBD1	TRBJ2-1	TRBV9	TGTGCCAGCAGCCCACTCAGGGGGAATGAGCAGTTCTTC	CASSPLRGNEQFF
NA	TRBD1	TRBJ1-2	TRBV15	TGTGCCACCAGCAGCGTAGGACAGGCCTATGGCTACACCTTC	CATSSVGQAYGYTF
once	TRBD2	TRBJ2-2	TRBV28	TGTGCCAGAAGCGGGAGGGCCCGCGGGGAGCTGTTTTTT	CARSGRARGELFF
NA	NA	TRBJ2-3	TRBV27	TGTGCCAGCAGTTCGCCCTCTAATACAGGGGGAGGGGGCACAGATACGCAGTATTTT	CASSSPSNTGGGGTDTQYF
NA	TRBD2	TRBJ2-7	TRBV30	TGTGCCTGGAGTGTTTCGCGGGGGGATCCCTACGAGCAGTACTTC	CAWSVSRGDPYEQYF
NA	TRBD1	TRBJ2-7	TRBV7-2	TGTGCCAGCAGCTTAGCGCGCGGGACAGGGGGCTACGAGCAGTACTTC	CASSLARGTGGYEQYF
NA	TRBD2	TRBJ2-1	TRBV6-6	TGTGCCAGCAGTTACACTAGCGGGGGCTACAATGAGCAGTTCTTC	CASSYTSGGYNEQFF
NA	NA	TRBJ1-1	TRBV4-2	TGTGCCAGCAGCCGACAGGTCCAAATGAACACTGAAGCTTTCTTT	CASSRQVQMNTEAFF
NA	NA	TRBJ2-1	TRBV19	TGTGCCAGTAGTATAGCCGCGGGCTCCTACAATGAGCAGTTCTTC	CASSIAAGSYNEQFF
NA	TRBD1	TRBJ1-4	TRBV5-1	TGCGCCAGCAGGGGCGGACAGGGCGCGGCGTTTCTAGAAGAAAAACTGTTTTTT	CASRGGQGAAFLEEKLFF
NA	NA	TRBJ1-6	TRBV27	TGTGCCAGCAGCTTGTGGAGTCAGGGCTTGAATTCACCCCTCCACTTT	CASSLWSQGLNSPLHF
NA	TRBD1	TRBJ2-2	TRBV10-1	TGCGCCAGCAGTTATGACAGGGCCACCGGGGAGCTGTTTTTT	CASSYDRATGELFF
few	NA	TRBJ1-6	TRBV19	TGTGCCAGTAGTATCGGACAGAATAATTCACCCCTCCACTTT	CASSIGQNNSPLHF
NA	NA	TRBJ1-2	TRBV5-4	TGTGCCAGCAGCTTGGGGGGGGGCTATGGCTACACCTTC	CASSLGGGYGYTF
few	NA	TRBJ1-2	TRBV6-1	TGTGCCAGCAGTGTCAGGGGCGAGAGCTATGGCTACACCTTC	CASSVRGESYGYTF
once	TRBD1	TRBJ2-7	TRBV7-9	TGTGCCAGCAGCGCAGGGGGTAAGAACGAGCAGTACTTC	CASSAGGKNEQYF
once	TRBD1	TRBJ2-7	TRBV19	TGTGCCAGTAGTATCGCGACAGGGGGCTTCTACGAGCAGTACTTC	CASSIATGGFYEQYF
once	TRBD1	TRBJ1-3	TRBV28	TGTGCCAGCAGTTTAAAAGACAGGGCTTGGGGAAACACCATATATTTT	CASSLKDRAWGNTIYF
NA	TRBD1	TRBJ1-2	TRBV6-6	TGTGCCAGCAGCCGAGGGACAGGGTGGAGCTATGGCTACACCTTC	CASSRGTGWSYGYTF
NA	NA	TRBJ2-7	TRBV9	TGTGCCAGCAGCGTACTATTGTCAGGAGAGCAGTACTTC	CASSVLLSGEQYF
NA	NA	TRBJ2-7	TRBV29-1	TGCAGCGTTGAAAAAAGAACAGGAAAGGGGTCCTACGAGCAGTACTTC	CSVEKRTGKGSYEQYF
NA	NA	TRBJ2-7	TRBV18	TGTGCCACCCGGGGGGACACCGCCTACGAGCAGTACTTC	CATRGDTAYEQYF
NA	NA	TRBJ2-7	TRBV4-2	TGTGCCAGCAGCCAAGAGTTGTCTCAGATGTTCTACGAGCAGTACTTC	CASSQELSQMFYEQYF
NA	TRBD1	TRBJ2-5	TRBV4-1	TGCGCCAGCAGCCAAGAAAGGACAGGGTTTCAAGAGACCCAGTACTTC	CASSQERTGFQETQYF
NA	NA	TRBJ1-4	TRBV2	TGTGCCAGCAGTGAACAGGGTGCAACTAATGAAAAACTGTTTTTT	CASSEQGATNEKLFF
NA	NA	TRBJ2-3	TRBV18	TGTGCCAGCTTAGGACAGTTGTCAGATACGCAGTATTTT	CASLGQLSDTQYF
NA	TRBD1	TRBJ2-5	TRBV14	TGTGCCAGCAGCCCCGGGACAGGGGTTAAAGAGACCCAGTACTTC	CASSPGTGVKETQYF
NA	NA	TRBJ2-5	TRBV4-1	TGCGCCAGCAGCCAAAGGACAGGGAGGGGGGAGACCCAGTACTTC	CASSQRTGRGETQYF
few	TRBD1	TRBJ1-1	TRBV6-4	TGTGCCAGCAGTGTTACAGGGGGCACTGAAGCTTTCTTT	CASSVTGGTEAFF
NA	NA	TRBJ2-7	TRBV6-6	TGTGCCAGCAGTTACACCGGGGGAGGAGGCGAGCAGTACTTC	CASSYTGGGGEQYF
NA	NA	TRBJ2-7	TRBV13	TGTGCCAGCAGCTTAGGTCTTGGTCCGGACTCCTACGAGCAGTACTTC	CASSLGLGPDSYEQYF
NA	TRBD2	TRBJ2-7	TRBV2	TGTGCCAGCGGACTAGCGGGAGAGGCCGAGCAGTACTTC	CASGLAGEAEQYF
NA	NA	TRBJ2-5	TRBV16	TGTGCCACCGCGGTGGGGACACAAGAGACCCAGTACTTC	CATAVGTQETQYF
few	NA	TRBJ2-7	TRBV4-1	TGCGCCAGCAGCCAACCTGGACTTAACTCCTACGAGCAGTACTTC	CASSQPGLNSYEQYF
NA	TRBD1	TRBJ1-1	TRBV5-1	TGCGCCAGCAGCCGACAGGGGGGTTCTTCTGAAGCTTTCTTT	CASSRQGGSSEAFF
NA	NA	TRBJ2-5	TRBV5-6	TGTGCCAGCAGCCTGGTGGTAATTACAGGGAGTGGTGAGACCCAGTACTTC	CASSLVVITGSGETQYF
NA	TRBD1	TRBJ1-1	TRBV5-6	TGTGCCAGCAGCCCTAGACAGGGGAGGGGCACTGAAGCTTTCTTT	CASSPRQGRGTEAFF
once	TRBD1	TRBJ2-3	TRBV11-1	TGTGCCAGCAGCTCCGGGACAGGGGACACAGATACGCAGTATTTT	CASSSGTGDTDTQYF
NA	NA	TRBJ1-2	TRBV7-8	TGTGCCAGCAGCTTAGACAGGGCTAACTATGGCTACACCTTC	CASSLDRANYGYTF
NA	NA	TRBJ1-2	TRBV7-9	TGTGCCAGCAGCTTACGGGACTTTAGGGTCTATGGCTACACCTTC	CASSLRDFRVYGYTF
NA	NA	TRBJ2-7	TRBV5-1	TGCGCCAGCAGCTTGGGCGACAGGCCCAGCTCCTACGAGCAGTACTTC	CASSLGDRPSSYEQYF
NA	NA	TRBJ2-3	TRBV14	TGTGCCAGCAGCCCCTTGGGACACAGCACAGATACGCAGTATTTT	CASSPLGHSTDTQYF
NA	TRBD1	TRBJ2-7	TRBV9	TGTGCCAGCAGCGTCGGGACAGGGGGAGCCTACGAGCAGTACTTC	CASSVGTGGAYEQYF
NA	NA	TRBJ1-1	TRBV9	TGTGCCAGCAGCCCGAGAGGGGAGGGGGACACTGAAGCTTTCTTT	CASSPRGEGDTEAFF
NA	NA	TRBJ2-7	TRBV4-1	TGCGCCAGCAGCTATCTTTCTACGAATTCCTACGAGCAGTACTTC	CASSYLSTNSYEQYF
NA	NA	TRBJ1-2	TRBV29-1	TGCAGCGTTGGGACACCAGCTGAAGGCTACACCTTC	CSVGTPAEGYTF
NA	NA	TRBJ1-2	TRBV29-1	TGCAGCGTTGAGGGTCAGGGGCCCCATGGCTACACCTTC	CSVEGQGPHGYTF